Given below is one T cell receptor beta chain in context. Its antigen is still unknown. This sample is drawn from a study of identifying expanded T cells in peripheral blood. The study's findings and limits: About 1.3 clones differed between technical replicates, versus approximately 16 and 19 over time. Across healthy donors, higher total template counts meant significantly greater approximately two-week count variance.

Collection occurred without any documented infections or immune events in donors. The method was immunoSEQ multiplex PCR; TCRdb's version includes in-frame clones alone and lacks a portion of them. The sample shows 60,000 or so clones, over 75% of them seen only once. This CDR3 region has 17 residues. V lost 5 bases and J lost 0; bases outside the gene matches: 10. Germline CDR1 and CDR2: LNHDA and SQIVND (reference sequence). The genes are TRBV19 and TRBJ1-3, with 7 bases aligning to TRBD1. Specimen: blood. The source of this sequence is a person aged 18-70 years in good health. The CDR3 sequence is CASSPGDRQFSGNTIYF. CDR3 coding DNA: TGTGCCAGTAGTCCTGGGGACAGACAATTCTCTGGAAACACCATATATTTT.